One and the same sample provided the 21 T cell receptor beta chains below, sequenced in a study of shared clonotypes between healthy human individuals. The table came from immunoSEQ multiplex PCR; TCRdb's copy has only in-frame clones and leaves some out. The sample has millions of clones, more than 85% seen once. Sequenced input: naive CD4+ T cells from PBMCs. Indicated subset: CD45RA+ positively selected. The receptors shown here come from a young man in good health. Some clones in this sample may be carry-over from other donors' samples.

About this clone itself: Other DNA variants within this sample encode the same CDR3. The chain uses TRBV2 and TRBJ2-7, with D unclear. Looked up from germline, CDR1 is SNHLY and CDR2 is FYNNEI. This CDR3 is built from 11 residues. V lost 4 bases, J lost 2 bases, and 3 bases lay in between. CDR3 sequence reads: CASSVAYEQYF. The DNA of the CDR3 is TGTGCCAGCAGTGTTGCCTACGAGCAGTACTTC.

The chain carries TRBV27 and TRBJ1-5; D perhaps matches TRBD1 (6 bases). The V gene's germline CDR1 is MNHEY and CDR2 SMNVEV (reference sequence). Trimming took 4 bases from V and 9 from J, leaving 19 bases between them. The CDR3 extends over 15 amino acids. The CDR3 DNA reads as TGTGCCAGCAGTTCCCTTAGGGGGGCCCGGCGGCCCCAGCATTTT. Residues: CASSSLRGARRPQHF.

The CDR3 is CATSRDRLAGADTQYF. CDR3 DNA: TGTGCCACCAGCAGAGATCGACTAGCGGGAGCGGATACGCAGTATTTT. The rearrangement links TRBV15 to TRBJ2-3; 12 nucleotides agree with TRBD2. This CDR3 is built from 16 residues. V lost 0 bases to trimming and J lost 6 bases; unmatched junction nucleotides: 4. Germline V gives CDR1 LNHNV, CDR2 YYDKDF (reference sequence).

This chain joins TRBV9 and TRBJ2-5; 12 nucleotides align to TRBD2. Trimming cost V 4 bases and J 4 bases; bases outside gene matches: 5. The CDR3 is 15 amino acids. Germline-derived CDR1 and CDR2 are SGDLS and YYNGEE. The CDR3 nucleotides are TGTGCCAGCAGCACACTAGCGGGAGGCGGAGAGACCCAGTACTTC. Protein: CASSTLAGGGETQYF.

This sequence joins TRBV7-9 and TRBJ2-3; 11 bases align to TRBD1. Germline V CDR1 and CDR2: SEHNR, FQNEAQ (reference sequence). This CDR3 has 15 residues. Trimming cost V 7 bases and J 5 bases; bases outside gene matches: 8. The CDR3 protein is CASTTGTGGLDTQYF. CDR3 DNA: TGTGCCAGCACTACCGGGACAGGGGGGTTAGATACGCAGTATTTT.

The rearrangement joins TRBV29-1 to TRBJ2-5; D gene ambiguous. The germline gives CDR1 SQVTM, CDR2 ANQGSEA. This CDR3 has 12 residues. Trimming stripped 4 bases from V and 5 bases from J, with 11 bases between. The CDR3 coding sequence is TGCAGCGTTGTTGGCCCCTCGGAGACCCAGTACTTC. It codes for CSVVGPSETQYF.

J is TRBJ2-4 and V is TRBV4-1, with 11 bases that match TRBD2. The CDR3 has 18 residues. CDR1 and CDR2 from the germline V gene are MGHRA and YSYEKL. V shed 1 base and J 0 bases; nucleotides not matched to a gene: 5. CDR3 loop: CASSQGVAGGRAKNIQYF. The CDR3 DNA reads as TGCGCCAGCAGCCAAGGGGTAGCGGGAGGGCGAGCCAAAAACATTCAGTACTTC.

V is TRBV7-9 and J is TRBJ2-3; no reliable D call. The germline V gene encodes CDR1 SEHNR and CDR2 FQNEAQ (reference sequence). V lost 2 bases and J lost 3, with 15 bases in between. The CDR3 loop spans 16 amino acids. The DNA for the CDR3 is TGTGCCAGCAGCTTAATTTCCGGATTGCGTACAGATACGCAGTATTTT. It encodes CASSLISGLRTDTQYF.

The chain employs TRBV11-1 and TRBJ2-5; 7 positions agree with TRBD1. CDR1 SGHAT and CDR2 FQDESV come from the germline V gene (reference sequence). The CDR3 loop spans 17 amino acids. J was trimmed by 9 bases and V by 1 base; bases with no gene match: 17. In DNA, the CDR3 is TGTGCCAGCAGCTTAGGAAGGTTACAGGGGCCCGAGGAGGCCCAGTACTTC. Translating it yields CASSLGRLQGPEEAQYF.

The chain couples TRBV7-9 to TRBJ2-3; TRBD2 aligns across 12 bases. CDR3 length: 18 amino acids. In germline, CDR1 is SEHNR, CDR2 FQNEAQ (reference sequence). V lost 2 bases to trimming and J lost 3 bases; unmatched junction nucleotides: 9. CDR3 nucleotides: TGTGCCAGCAGCTTACCCCTCGGACTAGCGGGGAGAACAGATACGCAGTATTTT. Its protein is CASSLPLGLAGRTDTQYF.

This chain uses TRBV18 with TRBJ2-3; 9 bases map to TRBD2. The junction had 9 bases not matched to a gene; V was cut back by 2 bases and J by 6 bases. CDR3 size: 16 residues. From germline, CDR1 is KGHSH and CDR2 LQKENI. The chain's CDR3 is CASSPGIAGAVDTQYF. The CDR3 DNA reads TGTGCCAGCTCACCAGGAATAGCGGGAGCAGTGGATACGCAGTATTTT.

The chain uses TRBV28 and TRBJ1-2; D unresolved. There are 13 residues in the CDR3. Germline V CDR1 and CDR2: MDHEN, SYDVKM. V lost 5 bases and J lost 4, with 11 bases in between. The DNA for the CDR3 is TGTGCCAGCAGTCCGGAGGTCCCCTATGGCTACACCTTC. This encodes CASSPEVPYGYTF.

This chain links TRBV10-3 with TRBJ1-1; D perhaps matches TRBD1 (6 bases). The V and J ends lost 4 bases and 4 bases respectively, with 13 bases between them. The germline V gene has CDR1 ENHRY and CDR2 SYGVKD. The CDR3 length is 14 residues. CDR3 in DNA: TGTGCCATCAGTGTGGGGGGGCGCGGCACTGAAGCTTTCTTT. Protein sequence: CAISVGGRGTEAFF.

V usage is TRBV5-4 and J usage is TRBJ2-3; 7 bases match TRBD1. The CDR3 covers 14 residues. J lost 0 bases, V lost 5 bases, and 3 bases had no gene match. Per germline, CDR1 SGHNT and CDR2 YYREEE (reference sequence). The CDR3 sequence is CASRETGSTDTQYF. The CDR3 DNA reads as TGTGCCAGCAGGGAGACAGGGAGCACAGATACGCAGTATTTT.

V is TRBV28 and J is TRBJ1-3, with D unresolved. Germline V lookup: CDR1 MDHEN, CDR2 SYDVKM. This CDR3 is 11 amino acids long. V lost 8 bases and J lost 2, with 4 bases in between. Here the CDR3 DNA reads TGTGCCAGCGGGGCTGGAAACACCATATATTTT. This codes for CASGAGNTIYF.

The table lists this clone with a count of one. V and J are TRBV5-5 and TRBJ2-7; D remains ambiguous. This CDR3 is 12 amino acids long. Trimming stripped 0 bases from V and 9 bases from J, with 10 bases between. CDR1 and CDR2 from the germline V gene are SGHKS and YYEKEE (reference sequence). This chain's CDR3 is CASSLALGSQYF. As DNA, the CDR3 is TGTGCCAGCAGCTTGGCCCTAGGGTCGCAGTACTTC.

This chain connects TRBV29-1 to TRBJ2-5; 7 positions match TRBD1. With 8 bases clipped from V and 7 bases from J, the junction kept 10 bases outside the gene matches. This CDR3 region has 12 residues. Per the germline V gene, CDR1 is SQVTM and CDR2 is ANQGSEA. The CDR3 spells CSKRTGYGTQYF. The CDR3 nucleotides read TGCAGCAAACGGACAGGTTATGGGACCCAGTACTTC.

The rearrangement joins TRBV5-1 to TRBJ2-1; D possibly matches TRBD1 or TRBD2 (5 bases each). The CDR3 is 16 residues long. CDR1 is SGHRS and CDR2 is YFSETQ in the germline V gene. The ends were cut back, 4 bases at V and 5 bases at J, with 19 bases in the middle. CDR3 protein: CASSLLRDVLNNEQFF. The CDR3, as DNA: TGCGCCAGCAGCCTCTTAAGGGACGTCCTTAACAATGAGCAGTTCTTC.

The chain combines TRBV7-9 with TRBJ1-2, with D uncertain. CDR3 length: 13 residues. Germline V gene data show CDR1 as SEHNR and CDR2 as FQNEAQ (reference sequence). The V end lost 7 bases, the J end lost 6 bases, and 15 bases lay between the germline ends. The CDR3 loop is CASKTNLLHGYTF. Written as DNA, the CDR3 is TGTGCCAGCAAGACGAACCTGCTTCATGGCTACACCTTC.

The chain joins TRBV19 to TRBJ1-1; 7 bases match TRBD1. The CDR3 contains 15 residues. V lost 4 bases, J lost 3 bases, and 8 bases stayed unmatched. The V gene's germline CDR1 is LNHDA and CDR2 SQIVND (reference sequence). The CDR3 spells CASSTTGARYTEAFF. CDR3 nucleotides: TGTGCCAGTAGTACTACAGGGGCGAGGTACACTGAAGCTTTCTTT.

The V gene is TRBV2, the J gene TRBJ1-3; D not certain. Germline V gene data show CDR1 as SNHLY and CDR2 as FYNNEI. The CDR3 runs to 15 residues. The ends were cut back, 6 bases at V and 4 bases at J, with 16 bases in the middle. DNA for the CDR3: TGTGCCAGCAGCCAATCCCTGAGAGCCGGAAACACCATATATTTT. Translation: CASSQSLRAGNTIYF. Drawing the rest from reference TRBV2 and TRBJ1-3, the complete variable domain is EPEVTQTPSHQVTQMGQEVILRCVPISNHLYFYWYRQILGQKVEFLVSFYNNEISEKSEIFDDQFSVERPDGSNFTLKIRSTKLEDSAMYFCASSQSLRAGNTIYFGEGSWLTVV.